This T cell receptor beta chain was recovered during a study of blood T cell repertoires in COVID-19. Whole-study context: Samples taken during acute and convalescent COVID-19 were collected in the United States, Italy and Spain. The analysed material was cDNA or gDNA that came from T cells, B-cell-depleted T cells, or PBMCs.

In the authors' methods: Nucleated cell number was recorded as an estimate derived from reference gene primer amplification. Clones were read by immunoSEQ multiplex PCR, and TCRdb kept only the in-frame ones, dropping some. The V and J calls and clone size come from that table; D and trimming were worked out from the DNA. The sample lists about 54,000 clones; roughly 80% were seen once. The CDR3 consists of 13 residues. Germline V gene data show CDR1 as SSHAT and CDR2 as FNYEAQ (reference sequence). This clone was found a few times. The clonotype was recovered from a human donor in a cohort sampled during active or convalescent COVID-19. The chain links TRBV7-7 to TRBJ2-2, with 9 bases that match TRBD1. Material for sequencing was peripheral blood. CDR3 protein: CAWWDRVRRELFF. For the CDR3, the DNA is TGTGCGTGGTGGGACAGGGTGCGCAGGGAGCTGTTTTTT.